This T cell receptor beta chain was profiled in a study of T cells after yellow fever vaccination. Overall study: SMART-Seq v4 Ultra Low Input prepared the low-cell-number fractions. Whole-study findings and limits: Detected again after the booster were most primary-vaccination clones, at about 96% CD4 and 88% CD8.

Turning to this clonotype: Its specificity is unknown.

One entry per CDR3 protein, called by TCRdb with MiXCR from the 5' RACE reads. Altogether approximately 510,000 distinct CDR3 sequences are present, roughly 22% being singletons, with the ten largest covering around 16%. Trimming cost V 1 base and J 1 base, with 14 bases left between them. Per the germline V gene, CDR1 is SGHAT and CDR2 is FQNNGV. There are 17 residues in the CDR3. The clonotype was recovered from a man younger than 30 who received the YFV17D yellow fever vaccine. The specimen comprised PBMCs, sampled less than 25 days after the first yellow fever vaccination. The chain has TRBV11-2 and TRBJ2-4, with a tentative D call TRBD1 (6 bases). The CDR3 loop reads CASSLGQGRGAKNIQYF. DNA of the CDR3: TGTGCCAGCAGCTTAGGCCAGGGGAGAGGGGCCAAAAACATTCAGTACTTC. The complete variable domain, with remaining parts taken from reference TRBV11-2 and TRBJ2-4, reads EAGVAQSPRYKIIEKRQSVAFWCNPISGHATLYWYQQILGQGPKLLIQFQNNGVVDDSQLPKDRFSAERLKGVDSTLKIQPAKLEDSAVYLCASSLGQGRGAKNIQYFGAGTRLSVL.